This T cell receptor (beta chain) comes out of a study of shared clonotypes between healthy human individuals. Trimming took off 0 bases at V and 0 bases at J, with 9 bases between the two ends. This CDR3 is built from 16 residues. The germline V gene encodes CDR1 ENHRY and CDR2 SYGVKD. Clones were read by immunoSEQ multiplex PCR, and TCRdb kept only the in-frame ones, dropping some. The sample consists of roughly 1,000,000 clones, 78% of them appearing once. This TCR was recovered from a man in his late teens or twenties in good health. Some clones in this sample may be carry-over from other donors' samples. This chain uses TRBV10-3 with TRBJ1-3, with a tentative D call TRBD1 (6 bases). Sequencing was done on a sample of memory CD4+ T cells from PBMCs. Regarding subset: CD45RA-negative fraction. DNA of the CDR3: TGTGCCATCAGTGAGTCGAGGGGGAGCTCTGGAAACACCATATATTTT. This encodes CAISESRGSSGNTIYF.